These 2 T cell receptor beta chains share one sample of origin, sequenced in a study of glioma-infiltrating T cells after dendritic cell vaccination (dated by TCRdb to about 2016). Library prep was done by the immunoSEQ multiplex PCR assay. The clones in this table, taken by TCRdb from immuneACCESS, are in-frame only. Not every clone is retained; where verified, under half of the shortfall comes from an unresolved V gene, and the cause of the rest is unknown. This sample is represented by about 82,000 clones; 80% to 90% of them were singletons. The ten largest clones take up 3.2% of the sample. Sequenced here: blood, sampled before dendritic cell vaccination. These receptors were collected from a human donor with glioblastoma.

V is TRBV5-1 and J is TRBJ2-5; 7 bases line up with TRBD1. CDR1 SGHRS and CDR2 YFSETQ come from the germline V gene. The CDR3 sequence is 15 residues long. V lost 2 bases and J lost 0; bases outside the gene matches: 4. DNA for the CDR3: TGCGCCAGCAGCTTAATGGGACAGAACCAAGAGACCCAGTACTTC. This encodes CASSLMGQNQETQYF. The variable domain in full, completed from reference TRBV5-1 and TRBJ2-5, reads KAGVTQTPRYLIKTRGQQVTLSCSPISGHRSVSWYQQTPGQGLQFLFEYFSETQRNKGNFPGRFSGRQFSNSRSEMNVSTLELGDSALYLCASSLMGQNQETQYFGPGTRLLVL.

This clone occurred once. This chain connects TRBV4-1 to TRBJ1-3; TRBD1 aligns across 9 bases. V trimming: 6 bases; J trimming: 0 bases; junction bases outside the gene matches: 15. CDR1 is MGHRA, CDR2 YSYEKL, per germline. The CDR3 totals 19 residues. The CDR3 region is CASSLRDREPSFSGNTIYF. The CDR3 nucleotides are TGCGCCAGCAGTCTCCGGGACAGGGAACCCTCATTCTCTGGAAACACCATATATTTT.